One sample yielded the 6 T cell receptor beta chains listed below, sequenced in a study of shared clonotypes between healthy human individuals. Naive CD8 cells, CD45RO-negative and positively selected for CCR7, excluded terminally differentiated effector memory CD45RA+ cells. Generated by immunoSEQ multiplex PCR, the TCRdb table keeps only in-frame clones and is missing some. This repertoire shows around 2,000,000 clones, over 85% found once; its top ten account for roughly 1%. The sequenced material came from naive CD8+ T cells sorted from blood. The source is a man aged 18 to 35 in good health.

J is TRBJ2-2 and V is TRBV28, with D possibly matching TRBD1 (5 bases). This CDR3 contains 13 residues. Germline V gene data show CDR1 as MDHEN and CDR2 as SYDVKM. V was trimmed by 7 bases and J by 5 bases, leaving 11 bases between them. CDR3 sequence (DNA): TGTGCCAGCAACAGGAAGAAGACCGGGGAGCTGTTTTTT. Translation: CASNRKKTGELFF. The complete variable domain, with remaining parts taken from reference TRBV28 and TRBJ2-2, reads DVKVTQSSRYLVKRTGEKVFLECVQDMDHENMFWYRQDPGLGLRLIYFSYDVKMKEKGDIPEGYSVSREKKERFSLILESASTNQTSMYLCASNRKKTGELFFGEGSRLTVL.

The chain has TRBV27 and TRBJ2-2; 14 bases match TRBD2. Germline CDR1 and CDR2: MNHEY and SMNVEV (reference sequence). The CDR3 has 19 amino acids. V was pared by 0 bases and J by 8 bases, with 11 bases of the junction left unmatched. Written as DNA, the CDR3 is TGTGCCAGCAGTTTATCGCTTTACCGACTAGCGGGAGGGCCAGGGGAGCTGTTTTTT. The encoded protein is CASSLSLYRLAGGPGELFF.

The rearrangement uses TRBV4-1 and TRBJ2-7, with 9 bases lining up with TRBD2. The length of the CDR3 is 14 residues. V shed 3 bases, J shed 3 bases, and the junction held 3 bases outside the gene matches. Germline lookup yields CDR1 MGHRA and CDR2 YSYEKL. Here the CDR3 DNA reads TGCGCCAGCAGCCATCGGACTAGCGTCTACGAGCAGTACTTC. Translated: CASSHRTSVYEQYF.

The chain has TRBV28 and TRBJ1-1, with a possible D match to TRBD1 (5 bases). CDR1 is MDHEN, CDR2 SYDVKM, per germline. CDR3 size: 14 residues. The germline V and J ends were trimmed by 3 bases and 4 bases, with 12 bases remaining between them. CDR3 bases: TGTGCCAGCAGTTTTTCGGGGCAGAGCACTGAAGCTTTCTTT. Its translation: CASSFSGQSTEAFF.

For this clone: The identical CDR3 is also encoded by other nucleotide sequences in the sample. The chain recombines TRBV19 with TRBJ2-1; no definite D call. The germline V gene encodes CDR1 LNHDA and CDR2 SQIVND (reference sequence). This CDR3 has 13 residues. The V gene lost 0 bases and the J gene lost 8 bases, with 8 bases spanning the gap. CDR3 loop: CASSIDLEDEQFF. The DNA for the CDR3 is TGTGCCAGTAGTATAGATCTAGAGGATGAGCAGTTCTTC.

V and J are TRBV14 and TRBJ2-7; D is unresolved. V gave up 4 bases and J gave up 3 bases, with 13 bases separating them. This CDR3 is 14 amino acids long. Germline CDR1 reads SGHDN; CDR2 reads FVKESK. DNA of the CDR3: TGTGCCAGCAGCCTCCCCGGCTCCATCTACGAGCAGTACTTC. It translates to CASSLPGSIYEQYF.